This passage covers 4 T cell receptor beta chains from one sample sequenced in a study of Ad26.COV2.S vaccination and SARS-CoV-2 variants. Treatment given: 15 to 20 received Ad26.COV2.S at low or high dose, single or two shots; 5 received placebo; per-sample allocation not given. Day 63 after the first injection of vaccine or placebo was the sampling time. Sequenced by immunoSEQ multiplex PCR; TCRdb stores in-frame clones only, minus some. Among 440,000 or so clones listed, about 90% were seen once. The sample was peripheral blood, taken in a trial of Ad26.COV2.S vaccine versus placebo. The receptors stem from a person aged 18 to 59 who received the Ad26.COV2.S COVID-19 vaccine or a placebo.

The chain employs TRBV7-9 and TRBJ2-3; tentatively, D is TRBD1 or TRBD2 (6 bases each). Deletions cut 5 bases from V and 3 bases from J, with 15 bases between. CDR1 and CDR2 from the germline V gene are SEHNR and FQNEAQ (reference sequence). There are 15 residues in the CDR3. DNA of the CDR3: TGTGCCAGCAGCGCAGGGGCGGGATGGACAGATACGCAGTATTTT. It is translated as CASSAGAGWTDTQYF.

The gene calls are TRBV28 and TRBJ2-5; D may be TRBD2 (6 bases). The CDR3 extends over 20 amino acids. The germline gives CDR1 MDHEN, CDR2 SYDVKM. V dropped 6 bases and J dropped 1 base, with 30 bases sitting between them. The CDR3 DNA sequence: TGTGCCAGCAGCGCCCCGGGGGTCAATTGGGGCGTTAGGGCCCAAGAGACCCAGTACTTC. Translating gives CASSAPGVNWGVRAQETQYF. Filled out from reference TRBV28 and TRBJ2-5, the complete variable domain reads DVKVTQSSRYLVKRTGEKVFLECVQDMDHENMFWYRQDPGLGLRLIYFSYDVKMKEKGDIPEGYSVSREKKERFSLILESASTNQTSMYLCASSAPGVNWGVRAQETQYFGPGTRLLVL.

In regard to this clone: The sample holds other DNA sequences that translate to the same CDR3. This chain uses TRBV6-5 with TRBJ1-2; 11 bases match TRBD1. V was pared by 5 bases and J by 4 bases, with 3 bases of the junction left unmatched. Germline V gene data show CDR1 as MNHEY and CDR2 as SVGAGI. The CDR3 extends over 14 amino acids. The CDR3, as DNA: TGTGCCAGCAGTCGGGACAGGGGGGTCTATGGCTACACCTTC. Translating gives CASSRDRGVYGYTF.

This chain links TRBV28 with TRBJ2-7; no firm D call. The CDR3 loop spans 13 amino acids. Per germline, CDR1 MDHEN and CDR2 SYDVKM. With 9 bases removed from V and 1 base from J, the gap between germline ends came to 13 bases. The CDR3 DNA follows: TGTGCCAGTGGGTGGGCTTCTTCCTACGAGCAGTACTTC. Translation: CASGWASSYEQYF.